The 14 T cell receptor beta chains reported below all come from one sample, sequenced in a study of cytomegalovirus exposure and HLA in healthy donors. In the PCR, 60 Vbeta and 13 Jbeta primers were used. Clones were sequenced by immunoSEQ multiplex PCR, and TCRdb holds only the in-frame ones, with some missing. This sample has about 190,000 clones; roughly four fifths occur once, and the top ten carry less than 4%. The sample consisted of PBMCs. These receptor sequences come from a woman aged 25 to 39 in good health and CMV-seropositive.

The CDR3 here is CASSPREGARTEAFF. CDR3 bases: TGTGCCAGCAGCCCTCGAGAGGGGGCGCGGACTGAAGCTTTCTTT. J is TRBJ1-1 and V is TRBV14; 7 nucleotides agree with TRBD1. Germline V gene data show CDR1 as SGHDN and CDR2 as FVKESK. V was pared by 4 bases and J by 5 bases, with 10 bases of the junction left unmatched. The CDR3 runs 15 residues.

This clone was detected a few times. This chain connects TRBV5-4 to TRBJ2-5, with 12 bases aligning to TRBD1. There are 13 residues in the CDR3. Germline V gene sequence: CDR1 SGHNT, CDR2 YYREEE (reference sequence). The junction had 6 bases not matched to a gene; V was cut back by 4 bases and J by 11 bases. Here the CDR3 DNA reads TGTGCCAGCAGCCCAAGGGACAGGGGGCGGCAGTACTTC. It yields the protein CASSPRDRGRQYF.

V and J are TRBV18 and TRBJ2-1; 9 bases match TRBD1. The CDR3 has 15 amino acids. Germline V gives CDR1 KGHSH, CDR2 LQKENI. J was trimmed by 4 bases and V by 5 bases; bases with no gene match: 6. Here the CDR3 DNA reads TGTGCCAGCTCAGAAACCGGGACAGGGTACAATGAGCAGTTCTTC. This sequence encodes CASSETGTGYNEQFF.

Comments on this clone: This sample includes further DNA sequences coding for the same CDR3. The CDR3 DNA sequence: TGCGCCAGCAGCTTGGTTGGTCAGGGGGCGAACGGGGAGCTGTTTTTT. Protein: CASSLVGQGANGELFF. The chain has TRBV5-1 and TRBJ2-2; 8 bases are shared with TRBD1. CDR3 length: 16 residues. The germline gives CDR1 SGHRS, CDR2 YFSETQ. The ends lost 0 bases at V and 7 bases at J; junction bases unmatched: 8.

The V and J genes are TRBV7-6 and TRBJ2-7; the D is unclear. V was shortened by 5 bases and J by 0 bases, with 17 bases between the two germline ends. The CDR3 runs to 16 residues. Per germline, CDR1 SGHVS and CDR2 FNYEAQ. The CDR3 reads CASSPVPGLSSYEQYF. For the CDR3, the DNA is TGTGCCAGCAGCCCTGTCCCAGGTCTTAGCTCCTACGAGCAGTACTTC. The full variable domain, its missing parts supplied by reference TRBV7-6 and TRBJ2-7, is GAGVSQSPRYKVTKRGQDVALRCDPISGHVSLYWYRQALGQGPEFLTYFNYEAQQDKSGLPNDRFSAERPEGSISTLTIQRTEQRDSAMYRCASSPVPGLSSYEQYFGPGTRLTVT.

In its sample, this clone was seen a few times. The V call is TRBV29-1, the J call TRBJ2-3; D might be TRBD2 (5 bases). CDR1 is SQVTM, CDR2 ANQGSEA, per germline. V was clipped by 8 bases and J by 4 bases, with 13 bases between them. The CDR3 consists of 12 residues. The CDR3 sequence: CSFGERPDTQYF. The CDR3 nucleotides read TGCAGCTTTGGGGAGCGCCCAGATACGCAGTATTTT.

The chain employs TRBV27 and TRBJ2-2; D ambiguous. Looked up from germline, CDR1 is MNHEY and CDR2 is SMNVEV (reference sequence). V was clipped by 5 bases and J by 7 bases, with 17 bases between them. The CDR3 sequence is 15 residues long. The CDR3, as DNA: TGTGCCAGCAGTCCTCTCCCAGATGTGTACGGGGAGCTGTTTTTT. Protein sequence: CASSPLPDVYGELFF.

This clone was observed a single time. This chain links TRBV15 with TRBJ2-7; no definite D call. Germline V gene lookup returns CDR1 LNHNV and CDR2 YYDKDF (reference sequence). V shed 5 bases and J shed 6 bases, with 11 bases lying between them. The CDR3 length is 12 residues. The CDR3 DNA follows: TGTGCCACCAGCCGAACCCTCGGCGAGCAGTACTTC. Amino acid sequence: CATSRTLGEQYF. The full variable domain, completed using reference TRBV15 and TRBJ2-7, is DAMVIQNPRYQVTQFGKPVTLSCSQTLNHNVMYWYQQKSSQAPKLLFHYYDKDFNNEADTPDNFQSRRPNTSFCFLDIRSPGLGDTAMYLCATSRTLGEQYFGPGTRLTVT.

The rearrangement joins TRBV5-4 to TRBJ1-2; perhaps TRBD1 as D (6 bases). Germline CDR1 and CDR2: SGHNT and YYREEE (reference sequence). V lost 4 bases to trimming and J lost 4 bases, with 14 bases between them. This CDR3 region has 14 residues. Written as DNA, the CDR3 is TGTGCCAGCAGCGGGGGGGGGCCTTCCTATGGCTACACCTTC. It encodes CASSGGGPSYGYTF.

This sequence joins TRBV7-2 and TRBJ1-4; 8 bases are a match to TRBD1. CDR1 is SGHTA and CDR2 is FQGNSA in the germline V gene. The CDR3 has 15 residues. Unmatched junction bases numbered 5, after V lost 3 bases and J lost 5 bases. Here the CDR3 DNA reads TGTGCCAGCAGCTTGGGGGACAGGCGGAATGAAAAACTGTTTTTT. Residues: CASSLGDRRNEKLFF.

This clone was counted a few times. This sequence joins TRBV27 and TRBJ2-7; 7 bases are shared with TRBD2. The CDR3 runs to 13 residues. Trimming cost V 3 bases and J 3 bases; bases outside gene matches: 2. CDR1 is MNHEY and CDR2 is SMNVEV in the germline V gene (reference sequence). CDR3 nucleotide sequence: TGTGCCAGCAGTTTGGGGGGGGGCTACGAGCAGTACTTC. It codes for CASSLGGGYEQYF.

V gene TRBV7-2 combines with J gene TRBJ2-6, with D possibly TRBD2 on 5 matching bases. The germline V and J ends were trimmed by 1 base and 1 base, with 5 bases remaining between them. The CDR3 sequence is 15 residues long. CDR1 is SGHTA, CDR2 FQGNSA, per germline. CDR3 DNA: TGTGCCAGCAGCTTAGGAGGGTCTGGGGCCAACGTCCTGACTTTC. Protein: CASSLGGSGANVLTF.

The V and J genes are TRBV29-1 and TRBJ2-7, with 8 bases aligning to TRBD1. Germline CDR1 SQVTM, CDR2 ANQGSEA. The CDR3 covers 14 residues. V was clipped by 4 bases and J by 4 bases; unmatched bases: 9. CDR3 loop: CSVAPRGPEYEQYF. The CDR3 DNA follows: TGCAGCGTTGCCCCCAGGGGGCCTGAGTACGAGCAGTACTTC.

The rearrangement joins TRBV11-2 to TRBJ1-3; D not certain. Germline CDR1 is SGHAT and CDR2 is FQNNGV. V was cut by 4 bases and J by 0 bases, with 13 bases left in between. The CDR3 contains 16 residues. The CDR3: CASSSQTLLSGNTIYF. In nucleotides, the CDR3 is TGTGCCAGCAGCTCGCAGACTCTCCTCTCTGGAAACACCATATATTTT.